One and the same sample provided the 2 T cell receptor beta chains below, sequenced in a study of blood T cell repertoires in COVID-19. Libraries were prepared by immunoSEQ multiplex PCR; TCRdb keeps only in-frame clonotypes and omits some of them. Here the sample spans hundreds of thousands of clones, approximately 88% being singletons. Sequenced input: PBMCs or T cells enriched from blood (not recorded which). All receptors derive from a young woman who had recovered from COVID-19.

The V and J genes are TRBV27 and TRBJ2-1; possible D gene TRBD2, 6 bases. The CDR3 loop spans 17 amino acids. Germline V lookup: CDR1 MNHEY, CDR2 SMNVEV (reference sequence). V was trimmed by 5 bases and J by 1 base, leaving 18 bases between them. The CDR3 sequence is CASSLFPAGSSYNEQFF. CDR3 in DNA: TGTGCCAGCAGTCTCTTCCCGGCGGGATCATCCTACAATGAGCAGTTCTTC.

There are a few counts of this clone. In the same sample, other DNA sequences code for this CDR3. The V gene is TRBV5-1, the J gene TRBJ1-2; 11 bases fit TRBD1. The length of the CDR3 is 14 residues. The V and J ends lost 2 bases and 5 bases, in that order; junction bases with no gene match: 2. Looked up from germline, CDR1 is SGHRS and CDR2 is YFSETQ. The CDR3 sequence: CASSLGTGGYGYTF. The DNA for the CDR3 is TGCGCCAGCAGCTTAGGGACAGGGGGTTATGGCTACACCTTC.